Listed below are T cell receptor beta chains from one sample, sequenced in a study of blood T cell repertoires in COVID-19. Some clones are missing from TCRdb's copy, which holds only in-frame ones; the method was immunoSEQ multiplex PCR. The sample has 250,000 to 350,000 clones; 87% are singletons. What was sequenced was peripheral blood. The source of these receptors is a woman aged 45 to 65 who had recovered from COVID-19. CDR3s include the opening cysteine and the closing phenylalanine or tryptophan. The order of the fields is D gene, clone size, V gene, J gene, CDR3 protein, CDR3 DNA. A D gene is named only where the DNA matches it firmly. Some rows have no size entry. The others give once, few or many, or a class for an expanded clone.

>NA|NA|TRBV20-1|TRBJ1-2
CSASVSYSYGYTF
TGCAGTGCTAGTGTATCTTACTCATATGGCTACACCTTC
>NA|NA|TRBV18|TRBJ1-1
CASSSGLDTEAFF
TGTGCCAGCTCATCCGGTCTGGACACTGAAGCTTTCTTT
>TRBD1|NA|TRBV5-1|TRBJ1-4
CASSPRTGKVEKLFF
TGCGCCAGCAGCCCCCGGACAGGGAAAGTGGAAAAACTGTTTTTT
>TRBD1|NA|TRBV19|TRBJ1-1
CASTSDRVHTEAFF
TGTGCCAGTACCTCGGACAGGGTGCACACTGAAGCTTTCTTT
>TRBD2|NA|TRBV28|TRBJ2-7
CASSAGTTSSYEQYF
TGTGCCAGCAGTGCGGGGACTACCTCCTCCTACGAGCAGTACTTC
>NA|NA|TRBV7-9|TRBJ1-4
CASSLVVGGNEKLFF
TGTGCCAGCAGCTTAGTGGTCGGCGGGAATGAAAAACTGTTTTTT
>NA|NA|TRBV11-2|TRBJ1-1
CASSFDRLGTEAFF
TGTGCCAGCAGCTTTGACAGGTTGGGCACTGAAGCTTTCTTT
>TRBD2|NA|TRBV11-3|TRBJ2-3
CASSLGPSGVTDTQYF
TGTGCCAGCAGCTTAGGCCCCAGCGGGGTCACAGATACGCAGTATTTT
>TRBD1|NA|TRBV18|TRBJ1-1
CASSQSRDSEAFF
TGTGCCAGCTCACAATCCCGGGACAGTGAAGCTTTCTTT
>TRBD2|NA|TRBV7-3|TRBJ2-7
CASSPTGLAGGEQYF
TGTGCCAGCAGCCCCACAGGGCTAGCGGGAGGCGAGCAGTACTTC
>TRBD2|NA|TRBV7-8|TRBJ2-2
CASSWALNSGGHTGELFF
TGTGCCAGCAGCTGGGCCTTAAATAGCGGGGGCCACACCGGGGAGCTGTTTTTT
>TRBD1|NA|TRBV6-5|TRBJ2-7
CASSPRQGLYEQYF
TGTGCCAGCAGCCCCCGACAGGGCCTCTACGAGCAGTACTTC
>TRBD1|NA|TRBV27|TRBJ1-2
CASSPRGRRGYTF
TGTGCCAGCAGCCCCAGGGGGCGACGTGGCTACACCTTC
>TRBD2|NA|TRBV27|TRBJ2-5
CASSLGGGKTQYF
TGTGCCAGCAGTTTAGGGGGAGGGAAGACCCAGTACTTC
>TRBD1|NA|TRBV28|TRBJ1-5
CASSLWTGGHQPQHF
TGTGCCAGCAGTCTTTGGACAGGGGGGCATCAGCCCCAGCATTTT
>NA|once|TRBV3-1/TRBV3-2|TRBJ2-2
CAETEKYTGELFF
TGTGCCGAGACAGAAAAATACACCGGGGAGCTGTTTTTT
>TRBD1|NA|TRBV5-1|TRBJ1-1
CASSFRDRGNTEAFF
TGCGCCAGCAGCTTCCGGGACAGGGGGAACACTGAAGCTTTCTTT
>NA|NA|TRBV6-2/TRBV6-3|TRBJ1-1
CASSPAKYTGRAFF
TGTGCCAGCAGCCCCGCAAAATATACAGGGAGAGCTTTCTTT
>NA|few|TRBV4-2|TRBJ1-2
CASSVQISGNLDGYTF
TGTGCCAGCAGCGTACAAATATCAGGGAATTTAGATGGCTACACCTTC
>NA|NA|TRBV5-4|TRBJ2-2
CASSFGVIGQGTRAELFF
TGTGCCAGCAGCTTTGGGGTCATCGGACAGGGGACTAGGGCGGAGCTGTTTTTT
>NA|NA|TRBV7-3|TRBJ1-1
CASSPTGSTEAFF
TGTGCCAGCAGCCCAACAGGGAGCACTGAAGCTTTCTTT
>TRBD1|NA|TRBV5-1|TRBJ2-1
CASSLRWTGGEQFF
TGCGCCAGCAGCCTCCGATGGACAGGGGGCGAGCAGTTCTTC
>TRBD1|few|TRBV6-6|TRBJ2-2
CASSPSPGQGYTGELFF
TGTGCCAGCAGTCCATCCCCGGGACAGGGATACACCGGGGAGCTGTTTTTT
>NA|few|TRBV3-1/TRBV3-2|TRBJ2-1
CASSHTDGVGQFF
TGTGCCAGCAGCCATACCGACGGGGTTGGGCAGTTCTTC
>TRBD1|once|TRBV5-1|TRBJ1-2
CASSLGDRGWGYTF
TGCGCCAGCAGCTTGGGGGACAGGGGCTGGGGCTACACCTTC
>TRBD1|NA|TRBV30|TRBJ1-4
CAWSAGTGGSEKLFF
TGTGCCTGGAGCGCCGGGACAGGGGGCTCGGAAAAACTGTTTTTT
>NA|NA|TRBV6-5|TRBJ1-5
CASSYSRGIQPQHF
TGTGCCAGCAGTTACTCGAGGGGGATACAGCCCCAGCATTTT
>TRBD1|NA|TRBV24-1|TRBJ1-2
CATSDRPPDRVKPCDGYTF
TGTGCCACCAGTGACCGCCCCCCGGACAGGGTTAAGCCGTGCGATGGCTACACCTTC
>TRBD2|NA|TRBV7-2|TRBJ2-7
CASSLAQTGGYEQYF
TGTGCCAGCAGCTTAGCGCAAACGGGGGGCTACGAGCAGTACTTC
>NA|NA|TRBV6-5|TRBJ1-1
CASSYSGPTEAFF
TGTGCCAGCAGTTATTCAGGGCCCACTGAAGCTTTCTTT
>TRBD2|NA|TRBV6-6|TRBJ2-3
CASSSGLAGGPDTQYF
TGTGCCAGCAGTTCAGGACTAGCGGGAGGGCCAGATACGCAGTATTTT